These T cell receptor beta chains were read from a single sample in a study of CD8+CD57+ T cells in acquired aplastic anemia. MiXCR, run by TCRdb on the reads, gives a single entry per CDR3 protein. The sample lists 150,000 to 200,000 distinct CDR3 sequences; around 47% were seen once. The sequencing sample was made of sorted CD4+, CD8+, or CD8+CD57+ T cells (not recorded which) from PBMCs. The origin of the receptors is a human donor with aplastic anemia. Both conserved end residues are part of each CDR3.

v_call,j_call,cdr3_aa
TRBV10-3,TRBJ2-2,CAISRGGEGWHTGELFF
TRBV4-1,TRBJ2-7,CASSQDRSSGSNEQYF
TRBV25-1,TRBJ2-1,CASRKTGSNEQFF
TRBV24-1,TRBJ2-1,CATSDPPGQGNNEQFF
TRBV2,TRBJ2-5,CASSDSGRGGETQYF
TRBV12-3/TRBV12-4,TRBJ2-1,CASSFQAVYNEQFF
TRBV5-4,TRBJ2-5,CAGSVRERGETQYF
TRBV30,TRBJ2-7,CAWSVRSRQGPREQYF
TRBV5-6,TRBJ2-7,CASSLGSRVRSYEQYF
TRBV19,TRBJ1-2,CASSWTGWDGYTF
TRBV11-2,TRBJ2-1,CASSLGTPSYNEQFF
TRBV15,TRBJ2-5,CATSRDRLAQETQYF
TRBV30,TRBJ2-1,CAWSTGLAGGPNEQFF
TRBV12-5,TRBJ1-1,CASGPNGGMNTEAFF